This T cell receptor (beta chain) was recovered during a study of cytomegalovirus exposure and HLA in healthy donors. This clone showed up just once. The CDR3 length is 16 residues. Germline CDR1 SGHRS, CDR2 YFSETQ. V lost 3 bases, J lost 0 bases, and 6 bases stayed unmatched. A multiplex PCR was run with 60 Vbeta primers and 13 Jbeta primers. The repertoire was sequenced with immunoSEQ multiplex PCR; TCRdb's copy has only in-frame clones and lacks some. The table lists around 200,000 clones, 82% of them singletons. The specimen was PBMCs. This sequence originates from a man between 35 and 55 years old in good health and CMV-seropositive. This chain uses TRBV5-1 with TRBJ1-3, with 7 bases identical to TRBD1. CDR3 loop: CASSSAQGPSGNTIYF. Written as DNA, the CDR3 is TGCGCCAGCAGCTCCGCACAGGGGCCCTCTGGAAACACCATATATTTT.